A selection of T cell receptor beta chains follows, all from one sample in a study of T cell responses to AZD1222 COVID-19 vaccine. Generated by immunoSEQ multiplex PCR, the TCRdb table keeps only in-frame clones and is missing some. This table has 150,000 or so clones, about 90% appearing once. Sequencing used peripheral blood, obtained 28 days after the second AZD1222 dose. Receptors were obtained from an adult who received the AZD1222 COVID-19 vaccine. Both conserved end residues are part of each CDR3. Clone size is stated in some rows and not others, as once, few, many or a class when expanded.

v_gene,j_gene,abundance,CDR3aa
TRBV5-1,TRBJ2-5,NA,CASSLDDFLYF
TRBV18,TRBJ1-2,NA,CASSPTGSYGYTF
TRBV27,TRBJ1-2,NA,CASSFRGAGYGYTF
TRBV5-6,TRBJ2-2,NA,CASSLGGRGADGELFF
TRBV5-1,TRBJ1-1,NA,CASSFGQGGRATEAFF
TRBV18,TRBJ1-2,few,CASSPFTGQGIYGYTF
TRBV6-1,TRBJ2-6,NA,CASREGGTGRSSVLTF
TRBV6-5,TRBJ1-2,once,CASSYGREFNYGYTF
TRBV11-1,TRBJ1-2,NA,CASSPTGEGGYTF
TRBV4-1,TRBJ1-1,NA,CASQSAQRESEAFF
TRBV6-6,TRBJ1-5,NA,CAIGSNQPQHF
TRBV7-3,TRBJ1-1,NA,CASSLKRITRNTEAFF
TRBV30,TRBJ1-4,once,CAWSVAQNEKLFF
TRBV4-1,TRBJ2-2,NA,CASSQVGGMRIAGELFF
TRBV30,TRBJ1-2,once,CAWSSTSTGGGYGYTF
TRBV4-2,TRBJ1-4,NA,CASSPRGEDEKLFF
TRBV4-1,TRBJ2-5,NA,CASSQGRSGTSGAKYGTQYF
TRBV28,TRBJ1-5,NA,CASSSLQGDYSNQPQHF
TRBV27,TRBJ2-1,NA,CASSPQGLAVYNEQFF
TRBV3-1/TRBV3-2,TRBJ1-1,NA,CASSQAGQGNTEAFF
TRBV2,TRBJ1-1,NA,CASSQGQGDTEAFF
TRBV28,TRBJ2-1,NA,CASSLGHSGHNEQFF
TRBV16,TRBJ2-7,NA,CASSQSRGTGPSGAQYF
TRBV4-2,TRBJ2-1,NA,CASSQVDRVGYNEQFF
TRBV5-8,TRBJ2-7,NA,CASSLGGGSSYEQYF
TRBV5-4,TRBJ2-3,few,CASSPRLLDADTQYF
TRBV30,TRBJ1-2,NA,CAWADRGLGYTF
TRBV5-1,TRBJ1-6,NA,CASSLGGDSPLHF
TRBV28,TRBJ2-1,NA,CASTVFTRANEQFF
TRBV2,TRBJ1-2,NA,CASSEGARVGYTF
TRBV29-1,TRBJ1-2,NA,CSVLAGGGYTF
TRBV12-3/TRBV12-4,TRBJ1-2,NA,CASSLGVNYGYTF
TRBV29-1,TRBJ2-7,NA,CSVEERGGASYEQYF
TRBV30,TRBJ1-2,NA,CAWSVTGYGYTF
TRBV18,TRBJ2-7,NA,CASSPVALGGYEQYF
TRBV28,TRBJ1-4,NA,CASRTGLEKLFF
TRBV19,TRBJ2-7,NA,CASSTQGGSVVYEQYF
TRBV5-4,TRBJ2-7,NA,CASSPDYGQDFYEQYF
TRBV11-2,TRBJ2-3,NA,CASSLRVSLAGTDTQYF
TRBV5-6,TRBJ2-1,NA,CASSPRERAPPQYNEQFF
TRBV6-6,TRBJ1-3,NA,CASSPTGAGNTIYF
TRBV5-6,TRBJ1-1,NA,CASNWRGVGTEAFF
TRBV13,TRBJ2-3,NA,CASSPILAGDFTDTQYF
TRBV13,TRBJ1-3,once,CASSSYNSRRMDTIYF
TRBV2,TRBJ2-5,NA,CASSESSGGAETQYF
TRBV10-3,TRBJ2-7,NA,CAISEPGTSGSHEQYF
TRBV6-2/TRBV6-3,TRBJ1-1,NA,CASSYSTGAGTEAFF